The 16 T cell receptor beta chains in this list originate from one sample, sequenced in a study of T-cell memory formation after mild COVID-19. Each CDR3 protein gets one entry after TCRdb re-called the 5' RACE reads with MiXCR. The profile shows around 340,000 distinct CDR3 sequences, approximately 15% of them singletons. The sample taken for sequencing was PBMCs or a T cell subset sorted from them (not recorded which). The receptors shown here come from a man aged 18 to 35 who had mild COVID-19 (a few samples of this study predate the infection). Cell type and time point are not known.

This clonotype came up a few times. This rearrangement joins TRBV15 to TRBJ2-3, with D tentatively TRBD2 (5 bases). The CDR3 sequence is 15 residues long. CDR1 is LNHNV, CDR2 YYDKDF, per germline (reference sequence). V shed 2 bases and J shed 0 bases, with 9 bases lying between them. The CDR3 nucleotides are TGTGCCACCAGCAGACCTAGCCTTAGCACAGATACGCAGTATTTT. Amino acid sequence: CATSRPSLSTDTQYF.

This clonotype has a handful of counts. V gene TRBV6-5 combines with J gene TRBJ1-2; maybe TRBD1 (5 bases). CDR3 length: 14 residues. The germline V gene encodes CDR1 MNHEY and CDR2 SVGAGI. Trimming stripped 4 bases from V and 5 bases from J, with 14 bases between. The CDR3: CASSSSPDTYGYTF. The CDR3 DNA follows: TGTGCCAGCAGTTCCAGCCCGGACACTTATGGCTACACCTTC.

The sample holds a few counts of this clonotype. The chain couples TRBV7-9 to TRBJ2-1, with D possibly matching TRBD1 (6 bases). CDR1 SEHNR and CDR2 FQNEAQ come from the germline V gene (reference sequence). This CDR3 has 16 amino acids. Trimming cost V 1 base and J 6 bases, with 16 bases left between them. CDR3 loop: CASSLGAGDGVNEQFF. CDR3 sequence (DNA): TGTGCCAGCAGCTTAGGAGCAGGGGATGGGGTCAATGAGCAGTTCTTC.

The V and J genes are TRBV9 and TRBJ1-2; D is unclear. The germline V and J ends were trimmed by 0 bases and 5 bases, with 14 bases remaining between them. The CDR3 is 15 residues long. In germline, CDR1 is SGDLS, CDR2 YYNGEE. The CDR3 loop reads CASSVGSGSRYGYTF. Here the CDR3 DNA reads TGTGCCAGCAGCGTAGGGTCAGGTTCTCGATATGGCTACACCTTC.

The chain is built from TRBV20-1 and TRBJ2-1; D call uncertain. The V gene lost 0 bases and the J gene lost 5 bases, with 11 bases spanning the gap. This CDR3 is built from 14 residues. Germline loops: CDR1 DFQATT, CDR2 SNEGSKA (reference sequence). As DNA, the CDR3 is TGCAGTGCTAGAGAGGGGATTCGGGACAATGAGCAGTTCTTC. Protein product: CSAREGIRDNEQFF.

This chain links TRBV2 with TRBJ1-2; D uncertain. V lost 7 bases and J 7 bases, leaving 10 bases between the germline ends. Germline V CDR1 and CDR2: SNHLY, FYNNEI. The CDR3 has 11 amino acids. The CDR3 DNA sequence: TGTGCCAGCAACCAGGACGGTGGCTACACCTTC. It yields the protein CASNQDGGYTF.

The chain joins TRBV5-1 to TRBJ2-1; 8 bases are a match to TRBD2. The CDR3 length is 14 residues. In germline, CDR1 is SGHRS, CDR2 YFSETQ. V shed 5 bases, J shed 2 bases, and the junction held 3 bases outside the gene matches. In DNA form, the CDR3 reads TGCGCCAGCAGTGTCGGGGGGGCCTACAATGAGCAGTTCTTC. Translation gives CASSVGGAYNEQFF. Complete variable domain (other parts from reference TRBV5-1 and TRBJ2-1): KAGVTQTPRYLIKTRGQQVTLSCSPISGHRSVSWYQQTPGQGLQFLFEYFSETQRNKGNFPGRFSGRQFSNSRSEMNVSTLELGDSALYLCASSVGGAYNEQFFGPGTRLTVL.

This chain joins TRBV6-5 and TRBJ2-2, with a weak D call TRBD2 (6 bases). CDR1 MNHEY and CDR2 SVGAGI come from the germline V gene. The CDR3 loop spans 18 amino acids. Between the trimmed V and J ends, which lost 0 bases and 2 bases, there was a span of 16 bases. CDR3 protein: CASSYSPTGGINTGELFF. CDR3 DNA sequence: TGTGCCAGCAGTTACTCACCCACTGGGGGGATTAACACCGGGGAGCTGTTTTTT.

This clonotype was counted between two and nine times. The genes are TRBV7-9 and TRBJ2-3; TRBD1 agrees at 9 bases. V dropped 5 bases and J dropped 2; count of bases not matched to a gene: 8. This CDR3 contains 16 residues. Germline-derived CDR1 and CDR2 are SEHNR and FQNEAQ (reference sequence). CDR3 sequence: CASSAATGGHTDTQYF. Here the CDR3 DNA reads TGTGCCAGCAGCGCCGCGACAGGGGGTCACACAGATACGCAGTATTTT.

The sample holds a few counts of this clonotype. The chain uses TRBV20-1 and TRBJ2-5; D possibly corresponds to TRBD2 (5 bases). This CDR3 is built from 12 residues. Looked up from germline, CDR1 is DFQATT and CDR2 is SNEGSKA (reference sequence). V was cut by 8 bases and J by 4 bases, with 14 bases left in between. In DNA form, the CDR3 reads TGCAGTCCCCGCGGGTTCCGAGAGACCCAGTACTTC. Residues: CSPRGFRETQYF.

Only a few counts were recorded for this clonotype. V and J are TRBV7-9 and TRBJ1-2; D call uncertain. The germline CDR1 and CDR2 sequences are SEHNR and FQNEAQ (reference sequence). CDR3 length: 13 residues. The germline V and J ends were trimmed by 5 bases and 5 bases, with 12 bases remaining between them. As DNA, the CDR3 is TGTGCCAGCAGCACGGCGATTGGATATGGCTACACCTTC. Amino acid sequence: CASSTAIGYGYTF.

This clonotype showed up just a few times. CDR3 nucleotide sequence: TGTGCCAGCAGTTACTCCGCGGAAGACTACAATGAGCAGTTCTTC. Its protein is CASSYSAEDYNEQFF. The V gene is TRBV6-5, the J gene TRBJ2-1, with D unresolved. Germline V gives CDR1 MNHEY, CDR2 SVGAGI. The CDR3 length is 15 residues. With 0 bases removed from V and 3 bases from J, the gap between germline ends came to 9 bases.

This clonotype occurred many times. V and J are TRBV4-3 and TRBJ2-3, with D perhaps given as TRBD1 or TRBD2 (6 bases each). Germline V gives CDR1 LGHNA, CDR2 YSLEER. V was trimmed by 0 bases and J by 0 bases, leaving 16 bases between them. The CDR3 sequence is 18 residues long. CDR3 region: CASSQDLLTGASTDTQYF. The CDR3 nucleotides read TGCGCCAGCAGCCAAGATCTGCTTACGGGGGCTAGCACAGATACGCAGTATTTT.

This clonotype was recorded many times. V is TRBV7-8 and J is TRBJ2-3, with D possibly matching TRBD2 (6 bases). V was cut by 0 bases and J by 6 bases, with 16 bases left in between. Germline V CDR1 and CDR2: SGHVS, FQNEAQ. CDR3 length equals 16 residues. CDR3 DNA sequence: TGTGCCAGCAGCTTAGCGCTTCGGGGGTCAGTTGATACGCAGTATTTT. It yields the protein CASSLALRGSVDTQYF.

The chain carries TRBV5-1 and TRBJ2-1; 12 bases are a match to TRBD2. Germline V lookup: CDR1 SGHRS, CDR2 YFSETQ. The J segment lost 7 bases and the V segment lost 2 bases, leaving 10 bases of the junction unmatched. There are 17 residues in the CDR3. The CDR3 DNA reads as TGCGCCAGCAGCTTAGTGACTAGCGGGGGAAACGCAAATGAGCAGTTCTTC. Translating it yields CASSLVTSGGNANEQFF. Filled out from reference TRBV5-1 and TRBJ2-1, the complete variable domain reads KAGVTQTPRYLIKTRGQQVTLSCSPISGHRSVSWYQQTPGQGLQFLFEYFSETQRNKGNFPGRFSGRQFSNSRSEMNVSTLELGDSALYLCASSLVTSGGNANEQFFGPGTRLTVL.

CDR3: CASSSLDPGTFF. CDR3 DNA sequence: TGTGCCAGCAGCTCGCTAGACCCCGGTACGTTCTTC. V usage is TRBV7-9 and J usage is TRBJ2-1, with unresolved D. Germline CDR1 is SEHNR and CDR2 is FQNEAQ (reference sequence). Trimming removed 4 bases from V and 15 bases from J, with 16 bases in between. CDR3 length: 12 residues.